A single sample gave rise to the 14 T cell receptor beta chains below, sequenced in a study of shared T cell receptors in the human thymus. Produced via immunoSEQ multiplex PCR; TCRdb's table is partial and in-frame only. Among hundreds of thousands of clones, approximately 87% were seen once, and the ten largest hold 0.0094%. This sample was shared with a second study, whose subject was human thymus T cells.

Sequencing used thymocytes. The source of these receptors is a boy under three years old with a congenital heart defect.

The chain uses TRBV7-2 and TRBJ2-1; D is undetermined. Germline CDR1 and CDR2: SGHTA and FQGNSA. Trimming pared 2 bases from V and 0 bases from J, leaving 14 bases between. The CDR3 is 17 amino acids. The CDR3 sequence is CASSLFRVLLSYNEQFF. DNA for the CDR3: TGTGCCAGCAGCTTATTCCGGGTCTTACTCTCCTACAATGAGCAGTTCTTC.

The chain joins TRBV9 to TRBJ2-7, with D perhaps matching TRBD1 (5 bases). The CDR3 spans 12 residues. Trimming removed 4 bases at V and 4 bases at J, with 9 bases between. Germline CDR1 is SGDLS and CDR2 is YYNGEE. This CDR3 is CASSRTGYEQYF. As DNA, the CDR3 is TGTGCCAGCAGCCGTACAGGTTACGAGCAGTACTTC.

This clone was detected once. This chain links TRBV5-1 with TRBJ2-1; perhaps TRBD2 as D (5 bases). The CDR3 has 16 amino acids. V was pared by 4 bases and J by 8 bases, with 22 bases between. Germline CDR1 SGHRS, CDR2 YFSETQ. Here the CDR3 DNA reads TGCGCCAGCAGCGGATACTCACTAGGAGTGGTCGATGAGCAGTTCTTC. Its protein is CASSGYSLGVVDEQFF.

This chain connects TRBV7-2 to TRBJ1-1; 7 bases line up with TRBD1. This CDR3 has 16 amino acids. Germline assignment: CDR1 SGHTA and CDR2 FQGNSA. The J segment lost 4 bases and the V segment lost 6 bases, leaving 14 bases of the junction unmatched. Written as DNA, the CDR3 is TGTGCCAGCAGTCTAATAGAGACAGGGTACAGCACTGAAGCTTTCTTT. Translation gives CASSLIETGYSTEAFF.

This chain joins TRBV2 and TRBJ1-4; 9 bases agree with TRBD1. Trimming took 11 bases from V and 6 from J; bases not matched to a gene: 16. The CDR3 covers 16 residues. Per germline, CDR1 SNHLY and CDR2 FYNNEI. In DNA form, the CDR3 reads TGTGCCTGCCACACAGGGGGCTCCCGGGGGGATGAAAAACTGTTTTTT. Amino acid sequence: CACHTGGSRGDEKLFF.

The rearrangement links TRBV28 to TRBJ2-7; 7 bases are shared with TRBD1. Germline CDR1 and CDR2: MDHEN and SYDVKM. V gave up 4 bases and J gave up 1 base; unmatched junction bases: 13. The CDR3 extends over 17 amino acids. Written as DNA, the CDR3 is TGTGCCAGCAGTTCACCGACTGGACAGGAGATTTCCTACGAGCAGTACTTC. Its translation is CASSSPTGQEISYEQYF.

The gene calls are TRBV6-1 and TRBJ2-7; possibly TRBD1 for D (6 bases). The V gene lost 4 bases and the J gene lost 0 bases, with 13 bases spanning the gap. The CDR3 is 15 residues long. Germline CDR1 reads MNHNS; CDR2 reads SASEGT. The CDR3 nucleotides are TGTGCCAGCAGTGGGCTGGACAGCAGCTCCTACGAGCAGTACTTC. Amino acid sequence: CASSGLDSSSYEQYF.

The rearrangement uses TRBV5-6 and TRBJ2-3; tentatively, D is TRBD1 (6 bases). V was shortened by 7 bases and J by 5 bases, with 14 bases between the two germline ends. The V gene's germline CDR1 is SGHDT and CDR2 YYEEEE. The CDR3 contains 13 residues. The DNA for the CDR3 is TGTGCCAGCGGTGTGGGGGCGGGAGATACGCAGTATTTT. Its translation is CASGVGAGDTQYF.

As concerns this clone: Relative to the germline gene, one junction end is altered; a read error may explain this. The chain carries TRBV30 and TRBJ2-5, with D possibly matching TRBD2 (6 bases). CDR3 size: 16 residues. Germline V CDR1 and CDR2: GTSNPN, SVGIG (reference sequence). CDR3 protein: CAWSVRGSRELKSSDF. Here the CDR3 DNA reads TGTGCCTGGAGTGTACGGGGGTCCCGTGAGCTCAAGTCTTCGGACTTC.

The gene calls are TRBV10-1 and TRBJ2-7; tentative D call: TRBD1 (6 bases). CDR1 and CDR2 (germline): WNHNN, SYGVQD (reference sequence). The CDR3 covers 13 residues. Trimming pared 0 bases from V and 12 bases from J, leaving 15 bases between. The CDR3 here is CASSESTWGHPYF. Written as DNA, the CDR3 is TGCGCCAGCAGTGAGTCGACGTGGGGACACCCGTACTTC.

CDR3 region: CASLRPLASGTNTDTQYF. The CDR3 nucleotides are TGTGCCAGCCTGAGACCACTGGCAAGCGGGACCAACACAGATACGCAGTATTTT. The V and J genes are TRBV7-2 and TRBJ2-3; 7 bases map to TRBD2. Germline V lookup: CDR1 SGHTA, CDR2 FQGNSA. This CDR3 has 18 amino acids. Trimming cost V 8 bases and J 2 bases; bases outside gene matches: 19.

The chain joins TRBV29-1 to TRBJ2-5; D might be TRBD2 (5 bases). The V end lost 5 bases, the J end lost 1 base, and 17 bases lay between the germline ends. The CDR3 sequence is 15 residues long. The germline V gene has CDR1 SQVTM and CDR2 ANQGSEA. CDR3 loop: CSVRPERLGQETQYF. As DNA, the CDR3 is TGCAGCGTTCGACCAGAGCGGTTAGGCCAAGAGACCCAGTACTTC. The whole variable domain, remainder taken from reference TRBV29-1 and TRBJ2-5, is SAVISQKPSRDICQRGTSLTIQCQVDSQVTMMFWYRQQPGQSLTLIATANQGSEATYESGFVIDKFPISRPNLTFSTLTVSNMSPEDSSIYLCSVRPERLGQETQYFGPGTRLLVL.

The rearrangement joins TRBV9 to TRBJ2-6; D is unresolved. This CDR3 contains 17 residues. Trimming took off 0 bases at V and 12 bases at J, with 22 bases between the two ends. Looked up from germline, CDR1 is SGDLS and CDR2 is YYNGEE. The CDR3 loop is CASSVESRVAARSVLTF. In DNA, the CDR3 is TGTGCCAGCAGCGTAGAATCTCGAGTGGCAGCGCGAAGCGTCCTGACTTTC.

The V and J genes are TRBV5-6 and TRBJ1-1; D is ambiguous. Trimming shortened V by 3 bases and J by 10 bases, and 13 bases separated the two germline ends. CDR3 length: 12 amino acids. Germline V gives CDR1 SGHDT, CDR2 YYEEEE. The CDR3 DNA reads as TGTGCCAGCAGCTCACAAGACGGAGGAGCTTTCTTT. This gives the protein CASSSQDGGAFF.